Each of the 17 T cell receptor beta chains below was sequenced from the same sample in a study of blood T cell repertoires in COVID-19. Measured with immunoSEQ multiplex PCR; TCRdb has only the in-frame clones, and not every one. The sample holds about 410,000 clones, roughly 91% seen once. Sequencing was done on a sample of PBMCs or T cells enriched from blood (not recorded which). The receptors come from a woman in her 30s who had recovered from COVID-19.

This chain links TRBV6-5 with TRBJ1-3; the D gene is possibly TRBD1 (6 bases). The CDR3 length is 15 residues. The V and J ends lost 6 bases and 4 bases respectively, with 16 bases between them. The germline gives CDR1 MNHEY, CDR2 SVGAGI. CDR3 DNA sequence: TGTGCCAGCAGCTACGGGTGGGGGCGAGGAAACACCATATATTTT. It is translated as CASSYGWGRGNTIYF.

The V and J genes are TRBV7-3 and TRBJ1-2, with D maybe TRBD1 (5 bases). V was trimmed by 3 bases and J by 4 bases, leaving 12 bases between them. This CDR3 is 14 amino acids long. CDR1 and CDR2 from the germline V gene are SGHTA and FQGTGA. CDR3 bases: TGTGCCAGCAGCTTGGGACTCTCTGGCTATGGCTACACCTTC. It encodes CASSLGLSGYGYTF. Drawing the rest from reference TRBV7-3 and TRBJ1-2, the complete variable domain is GAGVSQTPSNKVTEKGKYVELRCDPISGHTALYWYRQSLGQGPEFLIYFQGTGAADDSGLPNDRFFAVRPEGSVSTLKIQRTERGDSAVYLCASSLGLSGYGYTFGSGTRLTVV.

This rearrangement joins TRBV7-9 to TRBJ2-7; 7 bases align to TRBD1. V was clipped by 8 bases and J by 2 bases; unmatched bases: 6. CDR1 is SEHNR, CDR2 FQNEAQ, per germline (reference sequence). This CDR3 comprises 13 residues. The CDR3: CASRSGTAYEQYF. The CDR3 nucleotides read TGTGCCAGCCGTTCCGGGACAGCCTACGAGCAGTACTTC.

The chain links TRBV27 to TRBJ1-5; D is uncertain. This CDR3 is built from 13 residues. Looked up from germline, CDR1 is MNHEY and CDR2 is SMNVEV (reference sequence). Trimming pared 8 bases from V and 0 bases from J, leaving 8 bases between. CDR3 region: CASGYYSNQPQHF. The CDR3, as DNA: TGTGCCAGCGGATACTATAGCAATCAGCCCCAGCATTTT.

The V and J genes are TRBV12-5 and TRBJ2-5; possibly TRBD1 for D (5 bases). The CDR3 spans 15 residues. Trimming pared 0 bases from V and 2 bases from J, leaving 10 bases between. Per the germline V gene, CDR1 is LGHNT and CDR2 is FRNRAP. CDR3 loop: CASGLVGRAQETQYF. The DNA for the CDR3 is TGTGCTAGTGGTTTGGTAGGCAGGGCTCAAGAGACCCAGTACTTC.

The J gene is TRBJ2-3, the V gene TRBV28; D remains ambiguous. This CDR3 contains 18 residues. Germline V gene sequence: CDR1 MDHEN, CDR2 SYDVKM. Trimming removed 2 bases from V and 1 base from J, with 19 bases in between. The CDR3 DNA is TGTGCCAGCAGTTTAGGTACATCTTCTAGAACGGGCACAGATACGCAGTATTTT. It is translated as CASSLGTSSRTGTDTQYF.

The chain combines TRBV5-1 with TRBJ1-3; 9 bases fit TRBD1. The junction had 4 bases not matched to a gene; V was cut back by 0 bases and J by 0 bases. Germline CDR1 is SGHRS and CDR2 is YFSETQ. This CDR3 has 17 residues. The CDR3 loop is CASSLDRGPPSGNTIYF. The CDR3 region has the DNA TGCGCCAGCAGCTTGGACAGGGGGCCACCCTCTGGAAACACCATATATTTT.

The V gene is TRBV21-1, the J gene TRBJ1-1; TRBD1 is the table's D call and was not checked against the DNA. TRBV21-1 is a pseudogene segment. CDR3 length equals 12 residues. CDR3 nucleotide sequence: TGTGCCAGCAGCGATACAAAGACTGAAGCTTTCTTT. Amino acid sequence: CASSDTKTEAFF.

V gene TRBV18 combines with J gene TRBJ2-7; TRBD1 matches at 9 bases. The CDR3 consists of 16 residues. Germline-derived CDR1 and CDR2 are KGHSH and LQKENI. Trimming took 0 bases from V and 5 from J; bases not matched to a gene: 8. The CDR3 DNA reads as TGTGCCAGCTCACCACCGGGAGGGACAGGGTTTAACGAGCAGTACTTC. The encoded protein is CASSPPGGTGFNEQYF.

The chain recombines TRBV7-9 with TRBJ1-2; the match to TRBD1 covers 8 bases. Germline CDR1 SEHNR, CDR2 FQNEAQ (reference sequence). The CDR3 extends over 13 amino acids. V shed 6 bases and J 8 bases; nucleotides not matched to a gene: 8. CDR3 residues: CASRSTGGEGYTF. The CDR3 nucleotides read TGTGCCAGCAGATCCACAGGGGGGGAGGGCTACACCTTC.

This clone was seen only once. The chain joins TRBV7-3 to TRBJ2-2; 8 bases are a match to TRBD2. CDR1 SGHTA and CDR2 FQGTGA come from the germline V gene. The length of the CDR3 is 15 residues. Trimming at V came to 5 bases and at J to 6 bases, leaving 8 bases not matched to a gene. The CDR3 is CASSPGTSFAGELFF. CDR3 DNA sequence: TGTGCCAGCAGCCCCGGGACTAGTTTCGCCGGGGAGCTGTTTTTT.

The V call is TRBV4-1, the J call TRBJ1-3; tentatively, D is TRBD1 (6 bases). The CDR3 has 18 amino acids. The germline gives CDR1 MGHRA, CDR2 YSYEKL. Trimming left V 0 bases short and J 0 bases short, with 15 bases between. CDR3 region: CASSQDMGASSSGNTIYF. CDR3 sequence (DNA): TGCGCCAGCAGCCAAGATATGGGGGCATCCTCCTCTGGAAACACCATATATTTT.

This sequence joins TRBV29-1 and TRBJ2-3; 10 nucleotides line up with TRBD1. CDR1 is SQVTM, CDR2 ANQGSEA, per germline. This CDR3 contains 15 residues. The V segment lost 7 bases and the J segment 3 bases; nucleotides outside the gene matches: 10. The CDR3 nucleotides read TGCAGCGGCCTTACGACAGGGGGCTTAACAGATACGCAGTATTTT. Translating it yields CSGLTTGGLTDTQYF.

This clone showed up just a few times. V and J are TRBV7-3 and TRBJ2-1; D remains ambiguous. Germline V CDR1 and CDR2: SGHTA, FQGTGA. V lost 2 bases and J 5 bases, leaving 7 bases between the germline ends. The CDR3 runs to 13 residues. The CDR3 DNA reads TGTGCCAGCAGCTTACGGAGTAACAATGAGCAGTTCTTC. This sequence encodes CASSLRSNNEQFF.

The CDR3 loop reads CASSLGLGNEQFF. CDR3 coding DNA: TGTGCCAGCAGTCTGGGACTTGGCAATGAGCAGTTCTTC. V usage is TRBV27 and J usage is TRBJ2-1; tentative D call: TRBD2 (6 bases). CDR1 and CDR2 from the germline V gene are MNHEY and SMNVEV (reference sequence). Trimming took 5 bases from V and 6 from J, leaving 11 bases between them. The CDR3 consists of 13 residues.

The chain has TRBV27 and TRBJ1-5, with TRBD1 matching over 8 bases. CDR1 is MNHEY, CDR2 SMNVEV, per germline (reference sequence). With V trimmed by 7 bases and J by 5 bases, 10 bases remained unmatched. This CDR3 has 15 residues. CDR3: CASKTRTGPHQPQHF. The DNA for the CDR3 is TGTGCCAGCAAGACCCGGACAGGGCCACATCAGCCCCAGCATTTT.

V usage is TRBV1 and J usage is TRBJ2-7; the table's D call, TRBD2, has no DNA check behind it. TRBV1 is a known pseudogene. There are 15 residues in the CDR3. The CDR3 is CTSSQVSPASYEQYF. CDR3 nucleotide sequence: TGCACCAGCAGCCAAGTCAGTCCAGCGTCCTACGAGCAGTACTTC.